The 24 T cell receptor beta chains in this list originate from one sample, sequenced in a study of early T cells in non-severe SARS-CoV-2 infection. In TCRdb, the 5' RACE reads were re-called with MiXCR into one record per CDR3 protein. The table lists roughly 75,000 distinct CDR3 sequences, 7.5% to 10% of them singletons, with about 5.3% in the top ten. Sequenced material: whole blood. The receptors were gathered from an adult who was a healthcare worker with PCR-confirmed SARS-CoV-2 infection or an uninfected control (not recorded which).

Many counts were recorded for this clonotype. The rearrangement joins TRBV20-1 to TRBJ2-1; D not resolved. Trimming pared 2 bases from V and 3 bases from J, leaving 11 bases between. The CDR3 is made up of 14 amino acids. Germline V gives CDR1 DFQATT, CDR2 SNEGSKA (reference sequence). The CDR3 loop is CSARSLNLYNEQFF. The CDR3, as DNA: TGCAGTGCTAGAAGCTTGAACCTCTACAATGAGCAGTTCTTC.

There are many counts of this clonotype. CDR3 sequence: CASSPWAASNTEAFF. The CDR3 DNA sequence: TGTGCCAGCTCACCTTGGGCAGCCTCGAACACTGAAGCTTTCTTT. J is TRBJ1-1 and V is TRBV18; D is uncertain. Trimming pared 3 bases from V and 1 base from J, leaving 12 bases between. CDR3 size: 15 residues. CDR1 is KGHSH and CDR2 is LQKENI in the germline V gene.

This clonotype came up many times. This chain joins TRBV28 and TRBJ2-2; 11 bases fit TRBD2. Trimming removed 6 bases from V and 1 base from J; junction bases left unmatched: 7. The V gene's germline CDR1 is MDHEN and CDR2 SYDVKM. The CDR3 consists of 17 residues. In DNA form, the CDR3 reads TGTGCCAGCAGAAAAAGAACTAGCGGGAGGAACACCGGGGAGCTGTTTTTT. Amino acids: CASRKRTSGRNTGELFF.

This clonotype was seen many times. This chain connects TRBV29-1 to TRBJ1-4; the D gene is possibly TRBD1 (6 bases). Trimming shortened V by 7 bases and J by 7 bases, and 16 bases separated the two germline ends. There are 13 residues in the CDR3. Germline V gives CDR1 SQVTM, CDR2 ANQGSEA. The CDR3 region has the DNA TGCAGCGCCCGACAGGATTTTCGTGAAAAACTGTTTTTT. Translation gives CSARQDFREKLFF.

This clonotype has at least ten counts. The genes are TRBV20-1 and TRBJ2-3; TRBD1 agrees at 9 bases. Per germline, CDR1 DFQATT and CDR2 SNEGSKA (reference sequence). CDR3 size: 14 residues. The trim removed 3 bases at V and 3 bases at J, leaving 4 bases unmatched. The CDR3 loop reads CSASWDRVTDTQYF. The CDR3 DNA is TGCAGTGCTAGTTGGGACAGGGTTACAGATACGCAGTATTTT.

The CDR3 region has the DNA TGTGCCAGCAGTTTGCGGGACTTACCCCTCCACTTT. The encoded protein is CASSLRDLPLHF. The V call is TRBV28, the J call TRBJ1-6; D perhaps matches TRBD1 (5 bases). Germline CDR1 and CDR2: MDHEN and SYDVKM. The CDR3 is 12 amino acids. The V end lost 3 bases, the J end lost 12 bases, and 9 bases lay between the germline ends. The full variable domain, completed using reference TRBV28 and TRBJ1-6, is DVKVTQSSRYLVKRTGEKVFLECVQDMDHENMFWYRQDPGLGLRLIYFSYDVKMKEKGDIPEGYSVSREKKERFSLILESASTNQTSMYLCASSLRDLPLHFGNGTRLTVT.

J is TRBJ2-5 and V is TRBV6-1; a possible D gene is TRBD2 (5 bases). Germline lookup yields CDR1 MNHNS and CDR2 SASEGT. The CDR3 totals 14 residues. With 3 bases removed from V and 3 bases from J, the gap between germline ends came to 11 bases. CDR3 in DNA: TGTGCCAGCAGTGAGAGCGGCGGAAAAGAGACCCAGTACTTC. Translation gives CASSESGGKETQYF.

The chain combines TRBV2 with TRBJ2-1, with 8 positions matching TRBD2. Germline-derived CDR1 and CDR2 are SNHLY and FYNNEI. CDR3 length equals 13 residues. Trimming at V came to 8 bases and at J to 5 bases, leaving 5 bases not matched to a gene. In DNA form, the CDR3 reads TGTGCCAGCCATGGACTAGCCCACAATGAGCAGTTCTTC. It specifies CASHGLAHNEQFF.

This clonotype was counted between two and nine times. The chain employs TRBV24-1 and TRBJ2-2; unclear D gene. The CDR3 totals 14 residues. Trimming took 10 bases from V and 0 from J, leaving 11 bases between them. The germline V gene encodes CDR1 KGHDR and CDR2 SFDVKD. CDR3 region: CATCSTANTGELFF. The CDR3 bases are TGTGCCACTTGTTCGACGGCGAACACCGGGGAGCTGTTTTTT.

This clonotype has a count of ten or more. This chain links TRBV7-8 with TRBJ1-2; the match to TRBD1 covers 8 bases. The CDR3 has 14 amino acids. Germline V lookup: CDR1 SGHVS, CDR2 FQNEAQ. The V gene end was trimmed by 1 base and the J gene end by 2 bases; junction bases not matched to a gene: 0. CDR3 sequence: CASSLGDRNYGYTF. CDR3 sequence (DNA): TGTGCCAGCAGCTTAGGGGACAGGAACTATGGCTACACCTTC.

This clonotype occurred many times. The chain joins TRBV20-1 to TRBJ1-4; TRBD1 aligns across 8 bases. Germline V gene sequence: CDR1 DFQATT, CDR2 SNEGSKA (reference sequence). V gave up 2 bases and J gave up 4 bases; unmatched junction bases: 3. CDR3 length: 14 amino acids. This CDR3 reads CSARRTGNNEKLFF. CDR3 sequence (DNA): TGCAGTGCTAGAAGGACAGGGAATAATGAAAAACTGTTTTTT.

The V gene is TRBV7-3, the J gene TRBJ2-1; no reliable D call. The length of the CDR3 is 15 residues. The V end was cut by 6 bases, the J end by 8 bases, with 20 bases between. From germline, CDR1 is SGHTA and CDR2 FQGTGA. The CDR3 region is CASSPNSDRLDEQFF. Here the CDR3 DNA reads TGTGCCAGCAGTCCCAACTCGGACCGGTTAGATGAGCAGTTCTTC. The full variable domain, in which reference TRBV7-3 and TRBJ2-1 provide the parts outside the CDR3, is GAGVSQTPSNKVTEKGKYVELRCDPISGHTALYWYRQSLGQGPEFLIYFQGTGAADDSGLPNDRFFAVRPEGSVSTLKIQRTERGDSAVYLCASSPNSDRLDEQFFGPGTRLTVL.

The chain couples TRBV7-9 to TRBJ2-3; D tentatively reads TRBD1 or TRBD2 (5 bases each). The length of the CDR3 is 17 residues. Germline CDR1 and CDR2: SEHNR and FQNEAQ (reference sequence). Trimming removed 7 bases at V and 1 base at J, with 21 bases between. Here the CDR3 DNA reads TGTGCCAGCATCCCCCTCATCAAAACGGGACGCACAGATACGCAGTATTTT. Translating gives CASIPLIKTGRTDTQYF.

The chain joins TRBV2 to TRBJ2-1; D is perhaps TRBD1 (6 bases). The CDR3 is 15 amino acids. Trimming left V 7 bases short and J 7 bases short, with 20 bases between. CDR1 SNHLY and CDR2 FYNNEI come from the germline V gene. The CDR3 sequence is CASTPWTRGKNEQFF. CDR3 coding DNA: TGTGCCAGCACCCCGTGGACAAGGGGGAAGAATGAGCAGTTCTTC.

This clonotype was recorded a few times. CDR3 loop: CASRRTGGEKLFF. CDR3 nucleotides: TGTGCCAGCAGGAGGACGGGGGGTGAAAAACTGTTTTTT. This sequence joins TRBV12-3 or TRBV12-4 and TRBJ1-4; D possibly corresponds to TRBD1 (5 bases). The V gene lost 6 bases and the J gene lost 7 bases, with 12 bases spanning the gap. This CDR3 has 13 amino acids.

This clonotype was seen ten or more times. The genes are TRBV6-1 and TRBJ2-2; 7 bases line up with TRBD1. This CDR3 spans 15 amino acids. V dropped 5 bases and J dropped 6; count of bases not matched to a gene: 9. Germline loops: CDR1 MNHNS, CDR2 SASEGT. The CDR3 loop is CASSRATGVPGELFF. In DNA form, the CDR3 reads TGTGCCAGCAGTAGGGCCACAGGGGTGCCCGGGGAGCTGTTTTTT.

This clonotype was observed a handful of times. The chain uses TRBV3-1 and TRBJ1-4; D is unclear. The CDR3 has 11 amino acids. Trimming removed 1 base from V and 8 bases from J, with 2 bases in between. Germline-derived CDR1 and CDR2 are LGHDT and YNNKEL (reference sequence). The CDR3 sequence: CASSQGEKLFF. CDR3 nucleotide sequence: TGTGCCAGCAGCCAAGGAGAAAAACTGTTTTTT.

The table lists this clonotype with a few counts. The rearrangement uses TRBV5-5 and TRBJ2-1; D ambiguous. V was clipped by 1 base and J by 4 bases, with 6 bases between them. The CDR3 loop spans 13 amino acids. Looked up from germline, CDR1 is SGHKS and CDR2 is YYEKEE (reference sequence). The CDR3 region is CASSLWPYNEQFF. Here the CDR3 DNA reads TGTGCCAGCAGCTTGTGGCCGTACAATGAGCAGTTCTTC.

The CDR3 sequence is CAIRGDSSYTF. The DNA for the CDR3 is TGTGCCATCAGGGGGGACAGCAGCTACACCTTC. The rearrangement uses TRBV10-3 and TRBJ1-2; 7 bases match TRBD1. Trimming cost V 6 bases and J 9 bases; bases outside gene matches: 4. This CDR3 has 11 amino acids. The germline V gene has CDR1 ENHRY and CDR2 SYGVKD.

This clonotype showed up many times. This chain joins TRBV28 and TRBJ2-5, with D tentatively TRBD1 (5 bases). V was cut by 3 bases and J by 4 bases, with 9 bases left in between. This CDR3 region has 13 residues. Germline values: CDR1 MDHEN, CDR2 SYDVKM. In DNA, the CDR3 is TGTGCCAGCAGTTTGGGGCAGCTAGAGACCCAGTACTTC. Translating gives CASSLGQLETQYF.

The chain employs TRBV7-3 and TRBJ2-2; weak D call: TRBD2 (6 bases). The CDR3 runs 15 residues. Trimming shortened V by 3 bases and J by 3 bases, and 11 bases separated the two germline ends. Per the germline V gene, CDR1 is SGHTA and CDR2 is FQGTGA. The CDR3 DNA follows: TGTGCCAGCAGCTTTAGCGGATCGGACACCGGGGAGCTGTTTTTT. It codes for CASSFSGSDTGELFF.

CDR3: CASIGAVSYEQYF. For the CDR3, the DNA is TGTGCCAGCATCGGGGCCGTTTCCTACGAGCAGTACTTC. V and J are TRBV28 and TRBJ2-7, with D possibly called TRBD1 or TRBD2 (5 bases each). Trimming shortened V by 7 bases and J by 1 base, and 11 bases separated the two germline ends. CDR1 and CDR2 from the germline V gene are MDHEN and SYDVKM. This CDR3 comprises 13 residues.

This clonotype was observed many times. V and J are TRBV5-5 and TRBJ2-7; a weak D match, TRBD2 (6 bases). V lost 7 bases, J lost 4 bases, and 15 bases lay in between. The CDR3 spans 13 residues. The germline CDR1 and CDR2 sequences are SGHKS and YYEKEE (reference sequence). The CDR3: CASDFGGIYEQYF. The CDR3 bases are TGTGCCAGCGACTTCGGCGGGATTTACGAGCAGTACTTC.

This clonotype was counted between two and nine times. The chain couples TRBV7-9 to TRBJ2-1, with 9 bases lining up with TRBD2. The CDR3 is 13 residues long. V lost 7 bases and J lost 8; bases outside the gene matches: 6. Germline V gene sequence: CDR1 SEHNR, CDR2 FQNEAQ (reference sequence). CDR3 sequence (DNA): TGTGCCAGCATATCAGGGACTAGCTATGAGCAGTTCTTC. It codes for CASISGTSYEQFF.